A single sample gave rise to the 30 T cell receptor beta chains below, sequenced in a study of T cell responses to AZD1222 COVID-19 vaccine. TCRdb's copy holds only in-frame clones and misses some; the assay was immunoSEQ multiplex PCR. The table lists around 150,000 clones, around 90% of them singletons. The sample in question was peripheral blood, obtained on day 0 of AZD1222 vaccination. These receptors were obtained from an adult in good health.

V is TRBV6-5 and J is TRBJ1-1; D not resolved. The germline CDR1 and CDR2 sequences are MNHEY and SVGAGI. The V end was cut by 0 bases, the J end by 6 bases, with 8 bases between. The CDR3 extends over 13 amino acids. CDR3 residues: CASSYSTRSEAFF. In DNA, the CDR3 is TGTGCCAGCAGTTACTCGACGAGGTCTGAAGCTTTCTTT.

V usage is TRBV4-1 and J usage is TRBJ1-2; TRBD1 aligns across 12 bases. V shed 4 bases and J 8 bases; nucleotides not matched to a gene: 8. Germline-derived CDR1 and CDR2 are MGHRA and YSYEKL. CDR3 length: 15 residues. Here the CDR3 DNA reads TGCGCCAGCAGCCTCGAGGGACAGGGGGCTCGAGGCTACACCTTC. Its translation is CASSLEGQGARGYTF.

J is TRBJ2-5 and V is TRBV19; D might be TRBD1 (6 bases). Trimming pared 1 base from V and 5 bases from J, leaving 23 bases between. CDR3 length equals 18 residues. Germline loops: CDR1 LNHDA, CDR2 SQIVND (reference sequence). CDR3 residues: CASSIVTGSETSVETQYF. In nucleotides, the CDR3 is TGTGCCAGTAGTATAGTTACAGGGAGTGAGACTTCTGTTGAGACCCAGTACTTC.

This chain connects TRBV7-2 to TRBJ1-2; possible D gene TRBD1, 5 bases. This CDR3 region has 13 residues. Germline lookup yields CDR1 SGHTA and CDR2 FQGNSA. Trimming left V 6 bases short and J 6 bases short, with 14 bases between. CDR3 in DNA: TGTGCCAGCAGGATAGCAAGAGGGGATGGCTACACCTTC. This gives the protein CASRIARGDGYTF.

J is TRBJ2-1 and V is TRBV7-9; 9 bases align to TRBD2. In germline, CDR1 is SEHNR, CDR2 FQNEAQ (reference sequence). The CDR3 runs to 18 residues. Trimming at V came to 5 bases and at J to 9 bases, leaving 20 bases not matched to a gene. The CDR3 DNA is TGTGCCAGCAGCCCCCCCTATCGGCGGGAGGGGATTGGGGGTGAGCAGTTCTTC. As protein: CASSPPYRREGIGGEQFF.

This rearrangement joins TRBV7-6 to TRBJ2-2; the D gene could be TRBD1 or TRBD2 (6 bases each). The V gene lost 4 bases and the J gene lost 6 bases, with 21 bases spanning the gap. Germline V lookup: CDR1 SGHVS, CDR2 FNYEAQ. The CDR3 runs to 17 residues. In nucleotides, the CDR3 is TGTGCCAGCAGCTCTTCCCGGGGGCAGGGGAGGTCCGGGGAGCTGTTTTTT. Its translation is CASSSSRGQGRSGELFF.

This clone was recorded only once. V and J are TRBV7-8 and TRBJ2-7; D not resolved. The V end was cut by 4 bases, the J end by 4 bases, with 17 bases between. Germline CDR1 is SGHVS and CDR2 is FQNEAQ. This CDR3 contains 15 residues. In DNA form, the CDR3 reads TGTGCCAGCAGCTACCTGGGAACGCGGTCGTACGAGCAGTACTTC. Amino acid sequence: CASSYLGTRSYEQYF.

The chain couples TRBV4-3 to TRBJ1-1; perhaps TRBD1 as D (6 bases). Germline V gene data show CDR1 as LGHNA and CDR2 as YSLEER. The CDR3 covers 14 residues. Trimming removed 1 base at V and 5 bases at J, with 11 bases between. CDR3 in amino acids: CASSQGTARTEAFF. The CDR3, as DNA: TGCGCCAGCAGCCAAGGGACAGCCCGGACTGAAGCTTTCTTT.

V gene TRBV30 combines with J gene TRBJ1-4; 7 bases align to TRBD1. The CDR3 consists of 16 residues. Germline CDR1 is GTSNPN and CDR2 is SVGIG (reference sequence). V lost 8 bases and J lost 8; bases outside the gene matches: 20. This CDR3 is CATPTSSGQVGEKLFF. The DNA for the CDR3 is TGTGCCACCCCCACCTCTAGCGGACAGGTGGGAGAAAAACTGTTTTTT.

This sequence joins TRBV10-3 and TRBJ1-1, with 7 bases lining up with TRBD1. CDR3 length: 15 residues. V lost 6 bases to trimming and J lost 1 base; unmatched junction nucleotides: 8. The germline V gene encodes CDR1 ENHRY and CDR2 SYGVKD. The CDR3 bases are TGTGCCATCAGGGTCGGAGGGGGCCAGAACACTGAAGCTTTCTTT. It codes for CAIRVGGGQNTEAFF.

The V gene is TRBV6-5, the J gene TRBJ2-5; no reliable D call. The V gene's germline CDR1 is MNHEY and CDR2 SVGAGI. Deletions cut 2 bases from V and 9 bases from J, with 10 bases between. The CDR3 runs 12 residues. CDR3 loop: CASSYTFPPQYF. The CDR3 region has the DNA TGTGCCAGCAGTTACACCTTCCCCCCCCAGTACTTC.

This clone was seen once. The V and J genes are TRBV19 and TRBJ2-7, with D perhaps TRBD1 (5 bases). This CDR3 comprises 14 residues. V shed 5 bases and J shed 0 bases, with 11 bases lying between them. CDR1 and CDR2 from the germline V gene are LNHDA and SQIVND (reference sequence). DNA of the CDR3: TGTGCCAGTAGTCCTACAGGAACCTCCTACGAGCAGTACTTC. The encoded protein is CASSPTGTSYEQYF.

The chain is built from TRBV3-1 (or the pseudogene TRBV3-2) and TRBJ2-5, with D possibly matching TRBD2 (5 bases). The ends were cut back, 0 bases at V and 4 bases at J, with 18 bases in the middle. CDR1 is LGHDT, CDR2 YNNKEL, per germline (reference sequence). This CDR3 has 17 amino acids. The CDR3 reads CASSQEEVGVGGETQYF. The CDR3 DNA reads TGTGCCAGCAGCCAAGAAGAGGTGGGCGTTGGAGGAGAGACCCAGTACTTC.

This clone was counted once. This chain links TRBV7-6 with TRBJ2-7; 7 bases match TRBD2. The CDR3 runs to 14 residues. V was clipped by 5 bases and J by 4 bases; unmatched bases: 8. Germline-derived CDR1 and CDR2 are SGHVS and FNYEAQ. The CDR3 reads CASSPRGTPYEQYF. In nucleotides, the CDR3 is TGTGCCAGCAGCCCGCGGGGGACCCCGTACGAGCAGTACTTC.

The chain combines TRBV9 with TRBJ1-1, with a tentative D call TRBD1 (6 bases). V shed 0 bases and J shed 4 bases, with 10 bases lying between them. The germline V gene has CDR1 SGDLS and CDR2 YYNGEE. This CDR3 is 14 amino acids long. As DNA, the CDR3 is TGTGCCAGCAGCGTAGGGGACACGGGCACTGAAGCTTTCTTT. Its translation is CASSVGDTGTEAFF.

The CDR3 here is CASSTSGGATDTQYF. As DNA, the CDR3 is TGTGCCAGCAGTACCAGCGGGGGCGCCACAGATACGCAGTATTTT. The J gene is TRBJ2-3, the V gene TRBV9; 8 bases are a match to TRBD2. Germline V gives CDR1 SGDLS, CDR2 YYNGEE. The CDR3 covers 15 residues. V was clipped by 5 bases and J by 2 bases; unmatched bases: 7.

V is TRBV28 and J is TRBJ1-2; no definite D call. Germline CDR1 and CDR2: MDHEN and SYDVKM. The CDR3 sequence is 13 residues long. The V end was cut by 8 bases, the J end by 5 bases, with 15 bases between. CDR3 DNA sequence: TGTGCCAGCCTATCATTTACGGTTTATGGCTACACCTTC. Amino acid sequence: CASLSFTVYGYTF.

This clone has a handful of counts. The chain uses TRBV30 and TRBJ1-1, with D perhaps matching TRBD1 (6 bases). V dropped 5 bases and J dropped 12 bases, with 16 bases sitting between them. The CDR3 totals 11 residues. The germline gives CDR1 GTSNPN, CDR2 SVGIG (reference sequence). The CDR3 nucleotides read TGTGCCTGGGGACTCACAGGGTTAACTTTCTTT. Protein: CAWGLTGLTFF.

The chain combines TRBV3-1 (or the pseudogene TRBV3-2) with TRBJ2-5; D unclear. Germline values: CDR1 LGHDT, CDR2 YNNKEL (reference sequence). The CDR3 has 13 residues. Trimming shortened V by 0 bases and J by 7 bases, and 9 bases separated the two germline ends. The CDR3 protein is CASSQDDGRTQYF. The CDR3 coding sequence is TGTGCCAGCAGCCAAGATGATGGTCGGACCCAGTACTTC.

This chain joins TRBV7-2 and TRBJ2-3; 15 positions agree with TRBD2. Per the germline V gene, CDR1 is SGHTA and CDR2 is FQGNSA. The CDR3 is 17 amino acids. Germline trimming cut 5 bases from V and 4 bases from J; bases unmatched to any gene: 7. CDR3 DNA: TGTGCCAGCAGCCCTGGGACTAGCGGGAGGATCGCAGATACGCAGTATTTT. This translates into CASSPGTSGRIADTQYF.

V gene TRBV10-1 combines with J gene TRBJ2-1; TRBD2 agrees at 9 bases. With V trimmed by 3 bases and J by 6 bases, 3 bases remained unmatched. The CDR3 is 14 amino acids. Per germline, CDR1 WNHNN and CDR2 SYGVQD (reference sequence). CDR3 DNA sequence: TGCGCCAGCAGTGAATGGCGGGGGGGCAATGAGCAGTTCTTC. The encoded protein is CASSEWRGGNEQFF.

J is TRBJ1-1 and V is TRBV25-1; D not certain. The CDR3 runs to 13 residues. The germline CDR1 and CDR2 sequences are MGHDK and SYGVNS. Between the trimmed V and J ends, which lost 6 bases and 3 bases, there was a span of 11 bases. In nucleotides, the CDR3 is TGTGCCAGCAGGGGCAGTCCCTACACTGAAGCTTTCTTT. It is translated as CASRGSPYTEAFF.

The rearrangement uses TRBV5-4 and TRBJ2-2; 11 positions agree with TRBD2. Looked up from germline, CDR1 is SGHNT and CDR2 is YYREEE (reference sequence). V shed 4 bases, J shed 6 bases, and the junction held 2 bases outside the gene matches. CDR3 length: 14 amino acids. CDR3: CASSLAGGPGELFF. As DNA, the CDR3 is TGTGCCAGCAGCCTAGCGGGAGGCCCCGGGGAGCTGTTTTTT.

This rearrangement joins TRBV10-3 to TRBJ2-1; no reliable D call. Looked up from germline, CDR1 is ENHRY and CDR2 is SYGVKD. V lost 4 bases and J lost 10, with 8 bases in between. This CDR3 comprises 11 residues. In nucleotides, the CDR3 is TGTGCCATCAGTGCGTCGTTAGAGCAGTTCTTC. This gives the protein CAISASLEQFF.

The chain links TRBV28 to TRBJ1-2; TRBD1 might be the D (5 bases). CDR1 is MDHEN and CDR2 is SYDVKM in the germline V gene. The CDR3 length is 14 residues. V was clipped by 6 bases and J by 0 bases, with 11 bases between them. The DNA of the CDR3 is TGTGCCAGCAGCCGGGGGGGAACTAACTATGGCTACACCTTC. This encodes CASSRGGTNYGYTF.

The chain uses TRBV2 and TRBJ1-3; D unclear. Between the trimmed V and J ends, which lost 6 bases and 0 bases, there was a span of 6 bases. The CDR3 runs to 13 residues. Germline V gene data show CDR1 as SNHLY and CDR2 as FYNNEI. The CDR3 nucleotides are TGTGCCAGCAGAGCCACCTCTGGAAACACCATATATTTT. Translated: CASRATSGNTIYF.

This chain uses TRBV5-4 with TRBJ1-2; D possibly corresponds to TRBD1 (5 bases). The germline gives CDR1 SGHNT, CDR2 YYREEE (reference sequence). This CDR3 contains 15 residues. Trimming took off 0 bases at V and 4 bases at J, with 13 bases between the two ends. CDR3 DNA: TGTGCCAGCAGCTTGGCCGCAGGGACTACCTATGGCTACACCTTC. This gives the protein CASSLAAGTTYGYTF.

This clone was seen a single time. The V and J genes are TRBV7-2 and TRBJ1-5; D not certain. Looked up from germline, CDR1 is SGHTA and CDR2 is FQGNSA. The V end lost 2 bases, the J end lost 6 bases, and 5 bases lay between the germline ends. This CDR3 contains 12 residues. The CDR3 protein is CASSLMGQPQHF. CDR3 sequence (DNA): TGTGCCAGCAGCTTAATGGGTCAGCCCCAGCATTTT.

The J gene is TRBJ1-5, the V gene TRBV28; the D is unclear. V lost 2 bases, J lost 2 bases, and 7 bases lay in between. The CDR3 contains 14 residues. CDR1 is MDHEN and CDR2 is SYDVKM in the germline V gene. DNA of the CDR3: TGTGCCAGCAGTTTACTAGCGGGCAATCAGCCCCAGCATTTT. Amino acids: CASSLLAGNQPQHF.

The chain recombines TRBV2 with TRBJ1-1, with D possibly TRBD1 on 6 matching bases. Per germline, CDR1 SNHLY and CDR2 FYNNEI. CDR3 size: 14 residues. Trimming stripped 6 bases from V and 5 bases from J, with 16 bases between. The CDR3 loop reads CASSLWGGLTEAFF. The CDR3 DNA follows: TGTGCCAGCAGCCTCTGGGGGGGGCTGACTGAAGCTTTCTTT.